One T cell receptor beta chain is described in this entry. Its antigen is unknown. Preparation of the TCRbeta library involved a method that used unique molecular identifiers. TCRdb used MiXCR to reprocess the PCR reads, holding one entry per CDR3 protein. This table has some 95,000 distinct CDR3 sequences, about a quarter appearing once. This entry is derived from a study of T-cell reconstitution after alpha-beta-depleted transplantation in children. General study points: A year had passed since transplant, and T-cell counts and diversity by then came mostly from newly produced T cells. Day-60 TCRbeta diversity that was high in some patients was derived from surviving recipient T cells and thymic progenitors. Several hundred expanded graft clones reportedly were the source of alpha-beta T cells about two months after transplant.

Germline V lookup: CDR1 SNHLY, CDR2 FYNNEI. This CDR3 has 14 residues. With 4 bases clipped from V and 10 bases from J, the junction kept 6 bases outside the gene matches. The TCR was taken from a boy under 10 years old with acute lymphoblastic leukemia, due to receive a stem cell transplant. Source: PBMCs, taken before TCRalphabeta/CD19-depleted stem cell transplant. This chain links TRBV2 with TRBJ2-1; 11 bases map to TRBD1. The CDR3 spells CASSVTGTGGEQFF. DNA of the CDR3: TGTGCCAGCAGTGTCACAGGGACAGGGGGAGAGCAGTTCTTC.